These 25 T cell receptor beta chains share one sample of origin, sequenced in a study of blood T cell repertoires in COVID-19. Profiled with immunoSEQ multiplex PCR; TCRdb holds only in-frame clones, not every one. Of some 190,000 clones listed, approximately 84% were seen once; the top ten hold around 3.5%. The specimen was PBMCs or T cells enriched from blood (not recorded which). The origin of the receptors is a woman in her 30s who had recovered from COVID-19.

This chain uses TRBV5-1 with TRBJ1-2; 8 bases are shared with TRBD1. Losses at the gene ends were 1 base for V and 0 bases for J; bases not matched to a gene: 5. Germline V gives CDR1 SGHRS, CDR2 YFSETQ. This CDR3 spans 16 amino acids. The CDR3 DNA reads TGCGCCAGCAGCTTGTACAGGGGGGGTACTAACTATGGCTACACCTTC. Amino acid sequence: CASSLYRGGTNYGYTF.

V usage is TRBV5-1 and J usage is TRBJ2-5, with 8 bases matching TRBD1. J gave up 4 bases and V 2 bases, and 4 bases lay outside the gene matches. The germline V gene has CDR1 SGHRS and CDR2 YFSETQ. The CDR3 has 14 residues. CDR3 bases: TGCGCCAGCAGCTTTGGACAGGGAGGAGAGACCCAGTACTTC. It encodes CASSFGQGGETQYF.

J is TRBJ2-2 and V is TRBV28; D call uncertain. There are 13 residues in the CDR3. Trimming removed 2 bases from V and 5 bases from J, with 6 bases in between. Germline CDR1 and CDR2: MDHEN and SYDVKM. CDR3 protein: CASSLPTTGELFF. The CDR3 DNA is TGTGCCAGCAGTTTACCAACTACCGGGGAGCTGTTTTTT.

This clone was picked up a small number of times. V and J are TRBV2 and TRBJ2-1; 7 bases map to TRBD1. Per germline, CDR1 SNHLY and CDR2 FYNNEI. J gave up 7 bases and V 6 bases, and 9 bases lay outside the gene matches. The CDR3 loop spans 14 amino acids. The CDR3 sequence: CASREETGKNEQFF. Here the CDR3 DNA reads TGTGCCAGCAGAGAGGAGACAGGGAAAAATGAGCAGTTCTTC. Full variable domain (remainder filled in from reference TRBV2 and TRBJ2-1): EPEVTQTPSHQVTQMGQEVILRCVPISNHLYFYWYRQILGQKVEFLVSFYNNEISEKSEIFDDQFSVERPDGSNFTLKIRSTKLEDSAMYFCASREETGKNEQFFGPGTRLTVL.

This clone was detected once. This chain links TRBV5-1 with TRBJ2-5; tentative D call: TRBD1 (6 bases). The germline CDR1 and CDR2 sequences are SGHRS and YFSETQ. This CDR3 has 13 amino acids. Between the trimmed V and J ends, which lost 0 bases and 3 bases, there was a span of 6 bases. Written as DNA, the CDR3 is TGCGCCAGCAGCTTGGACAGGGAAGAGACCCAGTACTTC. Translating it yields CASSLDREETQYF. The entire variable domain, with the rest obtained from reference TRBV5-1 and TRBJ2-5, is as follows: KAGVTQTPRYLIKTRGQQVTLSCSPISGHRSVSWYQQTPGQGLQFLFEYFSETQRNKGNFPGRFSGRQFSNSRSEMNVSTLELGDSALYLCASSLDREETQYFGPGTRLLVL.

V is TRBV19 and J is TRBJ2-5, with D maybe TRBD1 (6 bases). V lost 4 bases and J 5 bases, leaving 20 bases between the germline ends. The CDR3 is 16 residues long. Per germline, CDR1 LNHDA and CDR2 SQIVND (reference sequence). CDR3 region: CASSTGAGVLRETQYF. CDR3 sequence (DNA): TGTGCCAGTAGTACTGGAGCAGGGGTCCTAAGGGAGACCCAGTACTTC. Full variable domain (missing parts from reference TRBV19 and TRBJ2-5): DGGITQSPKYLFRKEGQNVTLSCEQNLNHDAMYWYRQDPGQGLRLIYYSQIVNDFQKGDIAEGYSVSREKKESFPLTVTSAQKNPTAFYLCASSTGAGVLRETQYFGPGTRLLVL.

The CDR3 here is CASSPLTGSNTGELFF. In DNA form, the CDR3 reads TGTGCCAGCTCACCCCTGACAGGGTCAAACACCGGGGAGCTGTTTTTT. The chain has TRBV18 and TRBJ2-2; the match to TRBD1 covers 7 bases. Trimming took 3 bases from V and 2 from J; bases not matched to a gene: 6. The CDR3 runs to 16 residues. Germline V gene lookup returns CDR1 KGHSH and CDR2 LQKENI.

The gene calls are TRBV19 and TRBJ1-2; 10 nucleotides align to TRBD1. The germline CDR1 and CDR2 sequences are LNHDA and SQIVND (reference sequence). J lost 5 bases, V lost 7 bases, and 7 bases had no gene match. The CDR3 is 14 residues long. The CDR3 sequence: CASTPDRGQYGYTF. DNA for the CDR3: TGTGCCAGTACCCCCGACAGGGGGCAATATGGCTACACCTTC. The entire variable domain, with the rest obtained from reference TRBV19 and TRBJ1-2, is as follows: DGGITQSPKYLFRKEGQNVTLSCEQNLNHDAMYWYRQDPGQGLRLIYYSQIVNDFQKGDIAEGYSVSREKKESFPLTVTSAQKNPTAFYLCASTPDRGQYGYTFGSGTRLTVV.

This clone was detected once. The V call is TRBV14, the J call TRBJ2-5; 9 bases are shared with TRBD2. Germline V lookup: CDR1 SGHDN, CDR2 FVKESK. Germline trimming cut 5 bases from V and 5 bases from J; bases unmatched to any gene: 3. The CDR3 totals 13 residues. CDR3 in DNA: TGTGCCAGCAGCTTAGCGGGAGTTGAGACCCAGTACTTC. Protein sequence: CASSLAGVETQYF.

This sequence joins TRBV19 and TRBJ1-4; 9 bases line up with TRBD1. CDR3 size: 16 residues. The V gene end was trimmed by 1 base and the J gene end by 8 bases; junction bases not matched to a gene: 8. The germline gives CDR1 LNHDA, CDR2 SQIVND (reference sequence). DNA of the CDR3: TGTGCCAGTAGTATAGGAGGGGGACAGGGAATGGAAAAACTGTTTTTT. As protein: CASSIGGGQGMEKLFF.

The chain recombines TRBV19 with TRBJ2-7; possibly TRBD1 for D (5 bases). Per the germline V gene, CDR1 is LNHDA and CDR2 is SQIVND (reference sequence). The CDR3 covers 15 residues. The V and J ends lost 4 bases and 2 bases respectively, with 15 bases between them. CDR3: CASSTYRQGTYEQYF. The CDR3 coding sequence is TGTGCCAGTAGTACCTACAGGCAGGGTACCTACGAGCAGTACTTC. The full variable domain, its missing parts supplied by reference TRBV19 and TRBJ2-7, is DGGITQSPKYLFRKEGQNVTLSCEQNLNHDAMYWYRQDPGQGLRLIYYSQIVNDFQKGDIAEGYSVSREKKESFPLTVTSAQKNPTAFYLCASSTYRQGTYEQYFGPGTRLTVT.

V usage is TRBV11-2 and J usage is TRBJ1-2; 8 nucleotides agree with TRBD1. With 5 bases clipped from V and 6 bases from J, the junction kept 5 bases outside the gene matches. CDR3 length: 13 residues. The germline gives CDR1 SGHAT, CDR2 FQNNGV. Here the CDR3 DNA reads TGTGCCAGCAGCACTGGACAGGGACATGGCTACACCTTC. Translated, it gives CASSTGQGHGYTF. Variable domain in full (rest from reference TRBV11-2 and TRBJ1-2): EAGVAQSPRYKIIEKRQSVAFWCNPISGHATLYWYQQILGQGPKLLIQFQNNGVVDDSQLPKDRFSAERLKGVDSTLKIQPAKLEDSAVYLCASSTGQGHGYTFGSGTRLTVV.

This clone showed up just once. The chain couples TRBV25-1 to TRBJ2-7; 9 bases agree with TRBD1. CDR3 length equals 16 residues. The junction had 11 bases not matched to a gene; V was cut back by 4 bases and J by 4 bases. CDR1 and CDR2 (germline): MGHDK, SYGVNS. CDR3 sequence reads: CASSAYDPGQGYEQYF. CDR3 nucleotide sequence: TGTGCCAGCAGTGCTTACGATCCGGGACAGGGTTACGAGCAGTACTTC.

The chain uses TRBV4-1 and TRBJ2-3, with D tentatively TRBD2 (6 bases). Germline V gives CDR1 MGHRA, CDR2 YSYEKL. Trimming removed 1 base at V and 1 base at J, with 12 bases between. The CDR3 sequence is 16 residues long. The CDR3 nucleotides are TGCGCCAGCAGCCAAGTATTCGGCGGGGGCACAGATACGCAGTATTTT. This sequence encodes CASSQVFGGGTDTQYF.

This clone has just one count. The chain's CDR3 is CAISESNRYQPQHF. DNA for the CDR3: TGTGCCATCAGTGAGTCGAACAGGTATCAGCCCCAGCATTTT. This rearrangement joins TRBV10-3 to TRBJ1-5; D may be TRBD1 (5 bases). There are 14 residues in the CDR3. Germline CDR1 ENHRY, CDR2 SYGVKD. V gave up 0 bases and J gave up 5 bases, with 8 bases separating them.

CDR3 nucleotide sequence: TGTGCCAGCAGCTTAATAATACTAGCGGGGGGCGGAGAGACCCAGTACTTC. It codes for CASSLIILAGGGETQYF. The genes are TRBV11-2 and TRBJ2-5; 12 nucleotides align to TRBD2. V trimming: 2 bases; J trimming: 4 bases; junction bases outside the gene matches: 8. CDR1 and CDR2 from the germline V gene are SGHAT and FQNNGV. There are 17 residues in the CDR3.

The chain links TRBV7-8 to TRBJ1-5, with unresolved D. This CDR3 has 14 residues. CDR1 and CDR2 (germline): SGHVS, FQNEAQ. V dropped 5 bases and J dropped 6 bases, with 14 bases sitting between them. DNA of the CDR3: TGTGCCAGCAGCCCAGAGGACGGGGTTCAGCCCCAGCATTTT. It translates to CASSPEDGVQPQHF.

V is TRBV10-2 and J is TRBJ2-3; 12 nucleotides agree with TRBD2. The CDR3 length is 14 residues. Germline V lookup: CDR1 WSHSY, CDR2 SAAADI. Trimming removed 4 bases from V and 10 bases from J; junction bases left unmatched: 6. The chain's CDR3 is CASSVTSGGGSQYF. As DNA, the CDR3 is TGCGCCAGCAGTGTGACTAGCGGGGGAGGATCGCAGTATTTT.

The CDR3 reads CASSPTRDSNYGYTF. The CDR3 DNA is TGTGCCAGCTCACCTACTCGGGACAGCAACTATGGCTACACCTTC. The rearrangement links TRBV18 to TRBJ1-2, with 7 bases identical to TRBD1. Germline lookup yields CDR1 KGHSH and CDR2 LQKENI. V dropped 3 bases and J dropped 2; count of bases not matched to a gene: 6. The CDR3 covers 15 residues.

The genes are TRBV19 and TRBJ2-2, with TRBD2 matching 11 bases. The CDR3 runs 19 residues. J gave up 7 bases and V 3 bases, and 16 bases lay outside the gene matches. The germline V gene encodes CDR1 LNHDA and CDR2 SQIVND (reference sequence). The CDR3 reads CASSIRPSGRYSRYGELFF. CDR3 nucleotides: TGTGCCAGTAGTATTAGGCCTAGCGGGAGGTACTCACGGTACGGGGAGCTGTTTTTT.

CDR3 sequence reads: CASSLDRGAGNTIYF. Here the CDR3 DNA reads TGTGCCAGCAGCTTGGACAGGGGCGCCGGAAACACCATATATTTT. The chain carries TRBV7-2 and TRBJ1-3, with 9 bases fitting TRBD1. The germline V gene has CDR1 SGHTA and CDR2 FQGNSA. The CDR3 contains 15 residues. V lost 3 bases to trimming and J lost 4 bases; unmatched junction nucleotides: 4.

This clone was seen only once. The chain joins TRBV6-5 to TRBJ1-6, with TRBD1 matching over 9 bases. The CDR3 is made up of 15 amino acids. V trimming: 8 bases; J trimming: 9 bases; junction bases outside the gene matches: 11. Germline CDR1 and CDR2: MNHEY and SVGAGI. CDR3 coding DNA: TGTGCCAGCGGAGTACCGGGACAGGGCTTTTCACCCCTCCACTTT. Protein: CASGVPGQGFSPLHF.

The chain links TRBV6-1 to TRBJ1-2, with D uncertain. There are 13 residues in the CDR3. Looked up from germline, CDR1 is MNHNS and CDR2 is SASEGT. V lost 3 bases to trimming and J lost 5 bases, with 10 bases between them. The CDR3 region is CASSEVGVYGYTF. CDR3 DNA: TGTGCCAGCAGTGAGGTCGGGGTTTATGGCTACACCTTC.

V is TRBV2 and J is TRBJ2-5; D is ambiguous. This CDR3 has 11 amino acids. Trimming removed 5 bases at V and 4 bases at J, with 5 bases between. Germline CDR1 and CDR2: SNHLY and FYNNEI. CDR3: CASSLIETQYF. In nucleotides, the CDR3 is TGTGCCAGCAGTCTAATAGAGACCCAGTACTTC. The variable domain in full, with the rest retrieved from reference TRBV2 and TRBJ2-5, is EPEVTQTPSHQVTQMGQEVILRCVPISNHLYFYWYRQILGQKVEFLVSFYNNEISEKSEIFDDQFSVERPDGSNFTLKIRSTKLEDSAMYFCASSLIETQYFGPGTRLLVL.

The V call is TRBV16, the J call TRBJ1-5; unclear D gene. Trimming left V 2 bases short and J 2 bases short, with 13 bases between. The CDR3 spans 16 residues. In germline, CDR1 is KGHSY, CDR2 FQNENV. This CDR3 reads CASSQRAGSGNQPQHF. CDR3 DNA sequence: TGTGCCAGCAGCCAACGGGCGGGTTCGGGCAATCAGCCCCAGCATTTT.